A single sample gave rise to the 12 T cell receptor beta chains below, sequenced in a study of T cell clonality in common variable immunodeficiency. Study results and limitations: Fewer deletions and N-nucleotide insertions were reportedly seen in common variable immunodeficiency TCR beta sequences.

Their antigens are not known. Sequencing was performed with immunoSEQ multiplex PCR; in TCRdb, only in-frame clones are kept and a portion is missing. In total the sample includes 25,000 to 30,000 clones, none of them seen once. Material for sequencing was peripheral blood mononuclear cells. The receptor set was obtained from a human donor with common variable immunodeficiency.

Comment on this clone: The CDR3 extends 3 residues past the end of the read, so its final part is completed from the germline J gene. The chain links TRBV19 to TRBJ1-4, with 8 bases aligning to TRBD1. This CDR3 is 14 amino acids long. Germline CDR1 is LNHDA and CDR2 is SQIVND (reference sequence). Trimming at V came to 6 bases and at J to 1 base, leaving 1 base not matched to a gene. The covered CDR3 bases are TGTGCCAGTAGCACAGGGGGAACTAATGAAAAA. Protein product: CASSTGGTNEK. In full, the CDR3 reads CASSTGGTNEKLFF.

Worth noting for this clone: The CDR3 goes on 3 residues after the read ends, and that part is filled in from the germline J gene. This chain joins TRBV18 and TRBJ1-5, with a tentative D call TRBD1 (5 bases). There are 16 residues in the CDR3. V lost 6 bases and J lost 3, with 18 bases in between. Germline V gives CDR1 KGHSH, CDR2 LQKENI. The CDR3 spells CASSLGTPSSNQPQHF. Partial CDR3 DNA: TGTGCCAGCTCGCTAGGGACTCCCTCTTCCAATCAGCCC. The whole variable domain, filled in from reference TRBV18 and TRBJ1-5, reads NAGVMQNPRHLVRRRGQEARLRCSPMKGHSHVYWYRQLPEEGLKFMVYLQKENIIDESGMPKERFSAEFPKEGPSILRIQQVVRGDSAAYFCASSLGTPSSNQPQHFGDGTRLSIL.

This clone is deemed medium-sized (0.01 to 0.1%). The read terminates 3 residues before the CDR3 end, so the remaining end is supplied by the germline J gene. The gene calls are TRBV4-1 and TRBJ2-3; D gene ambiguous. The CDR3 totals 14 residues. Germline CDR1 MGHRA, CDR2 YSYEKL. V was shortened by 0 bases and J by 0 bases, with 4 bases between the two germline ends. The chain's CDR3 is CASSQDRSTDTQYF. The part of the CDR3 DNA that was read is TGCGCCAGCAGCCAAGATCGGAGCACAGATACG.

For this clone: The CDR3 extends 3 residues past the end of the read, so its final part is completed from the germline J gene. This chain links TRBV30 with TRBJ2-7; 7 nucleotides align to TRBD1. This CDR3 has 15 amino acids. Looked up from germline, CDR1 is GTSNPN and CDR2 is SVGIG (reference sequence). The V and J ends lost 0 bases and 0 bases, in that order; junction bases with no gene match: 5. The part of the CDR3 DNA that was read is TGTGCCTGGAGTGTACGTTCAGGGGGCTCCTACGAG. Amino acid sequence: CAWSVRSGGSYE. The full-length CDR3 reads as CAWSVRSGGSYEQYF.

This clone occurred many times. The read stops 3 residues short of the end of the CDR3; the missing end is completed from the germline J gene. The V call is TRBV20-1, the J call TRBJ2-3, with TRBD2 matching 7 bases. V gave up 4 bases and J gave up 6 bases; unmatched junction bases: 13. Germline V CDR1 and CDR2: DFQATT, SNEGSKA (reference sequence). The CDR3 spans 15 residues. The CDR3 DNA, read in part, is TGCAGTGCTAAGCTCGGACTAGGGTTTTCGGATACG. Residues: CSAKLGLGFSDT. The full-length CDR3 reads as CSAKLGLGFSDTQYF.

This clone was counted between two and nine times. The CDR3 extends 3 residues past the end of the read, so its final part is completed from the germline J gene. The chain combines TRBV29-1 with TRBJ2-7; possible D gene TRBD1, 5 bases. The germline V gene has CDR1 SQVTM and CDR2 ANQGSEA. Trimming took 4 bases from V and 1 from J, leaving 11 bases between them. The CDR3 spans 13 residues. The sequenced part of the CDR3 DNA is TGCAGCGTTGGGTGGAGACAGTCCTACGAG. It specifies CSVGWRQSYE. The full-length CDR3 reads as CSVGWRQSYEQYF.

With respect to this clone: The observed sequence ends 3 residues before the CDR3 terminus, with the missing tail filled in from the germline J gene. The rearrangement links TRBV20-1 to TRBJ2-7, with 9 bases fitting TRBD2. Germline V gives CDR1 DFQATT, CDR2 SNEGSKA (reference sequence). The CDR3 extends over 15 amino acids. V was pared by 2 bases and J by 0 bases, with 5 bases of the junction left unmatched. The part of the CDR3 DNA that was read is TGCAGTGCTAGATCCCTAGCGGGGACCTCCTACGAG. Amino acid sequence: CSARSLAGTSYE. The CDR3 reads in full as CSARSLAGTSYEQYF.

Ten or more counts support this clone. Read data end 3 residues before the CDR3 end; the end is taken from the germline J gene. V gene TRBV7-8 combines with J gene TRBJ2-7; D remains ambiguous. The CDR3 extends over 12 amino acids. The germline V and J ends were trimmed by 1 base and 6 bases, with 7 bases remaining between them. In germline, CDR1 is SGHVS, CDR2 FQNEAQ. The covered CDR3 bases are TGTGCCAGCAGCTTAGTCGCGGTCGAG. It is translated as CASSLVAVE. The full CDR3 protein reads CASSLVAVEQYF.

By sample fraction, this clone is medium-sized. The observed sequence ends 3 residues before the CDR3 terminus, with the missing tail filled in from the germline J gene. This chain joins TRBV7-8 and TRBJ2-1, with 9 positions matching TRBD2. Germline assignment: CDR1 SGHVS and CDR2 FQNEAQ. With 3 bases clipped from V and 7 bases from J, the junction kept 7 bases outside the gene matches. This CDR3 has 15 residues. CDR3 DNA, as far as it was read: TGTGCCAGCAGCTTGTATTCTAGCGGGACGAATGAG. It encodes CASSLYSSGTNE. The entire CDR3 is CASSLYSSGTNEQFF.

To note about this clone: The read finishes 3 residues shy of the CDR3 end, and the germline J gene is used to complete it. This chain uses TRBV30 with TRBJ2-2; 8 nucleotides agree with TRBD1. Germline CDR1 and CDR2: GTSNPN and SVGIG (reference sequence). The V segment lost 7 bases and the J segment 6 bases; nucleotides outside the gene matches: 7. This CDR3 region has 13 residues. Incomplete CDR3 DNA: TGTGCCTTGGGGCTCAGGGGGCCCGGGGAG. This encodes CALGLRGPGE. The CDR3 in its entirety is CALGLRGPGELFF.

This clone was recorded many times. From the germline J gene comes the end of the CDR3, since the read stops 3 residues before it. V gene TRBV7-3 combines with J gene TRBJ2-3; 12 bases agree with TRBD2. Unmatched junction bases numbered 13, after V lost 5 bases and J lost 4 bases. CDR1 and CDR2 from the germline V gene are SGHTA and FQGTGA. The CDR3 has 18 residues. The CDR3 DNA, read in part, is TGTGCCAGCAGCCGAAACGAACGGACTAGCGGGATTGCAGATACG. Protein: CASSRNERTSGIADT. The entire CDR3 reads CASSRNERTSGIADTQYF.

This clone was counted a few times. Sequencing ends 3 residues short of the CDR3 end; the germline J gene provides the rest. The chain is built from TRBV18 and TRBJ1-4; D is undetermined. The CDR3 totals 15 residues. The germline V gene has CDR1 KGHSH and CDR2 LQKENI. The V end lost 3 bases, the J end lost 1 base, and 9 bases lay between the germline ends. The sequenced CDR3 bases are TGTGCCAGCTCACCGACACCCAGAACTAATGAAAAA. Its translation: CASSPTPRTNEK. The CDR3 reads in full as CASSPTPRTNEKLFF.